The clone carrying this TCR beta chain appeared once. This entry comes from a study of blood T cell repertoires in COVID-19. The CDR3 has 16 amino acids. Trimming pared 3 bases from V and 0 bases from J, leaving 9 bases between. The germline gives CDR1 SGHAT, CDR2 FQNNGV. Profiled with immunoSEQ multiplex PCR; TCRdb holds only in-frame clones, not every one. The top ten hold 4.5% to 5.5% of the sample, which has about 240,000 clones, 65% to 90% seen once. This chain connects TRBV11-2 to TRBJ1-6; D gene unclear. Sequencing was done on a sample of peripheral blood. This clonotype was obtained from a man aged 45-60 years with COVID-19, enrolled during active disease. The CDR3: CASSFSGGSYNSPLHF. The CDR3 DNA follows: TGTGCCAGCAGCTTTTCCGGCGGCTCCTATAATTCACCCCTCCACTTT.